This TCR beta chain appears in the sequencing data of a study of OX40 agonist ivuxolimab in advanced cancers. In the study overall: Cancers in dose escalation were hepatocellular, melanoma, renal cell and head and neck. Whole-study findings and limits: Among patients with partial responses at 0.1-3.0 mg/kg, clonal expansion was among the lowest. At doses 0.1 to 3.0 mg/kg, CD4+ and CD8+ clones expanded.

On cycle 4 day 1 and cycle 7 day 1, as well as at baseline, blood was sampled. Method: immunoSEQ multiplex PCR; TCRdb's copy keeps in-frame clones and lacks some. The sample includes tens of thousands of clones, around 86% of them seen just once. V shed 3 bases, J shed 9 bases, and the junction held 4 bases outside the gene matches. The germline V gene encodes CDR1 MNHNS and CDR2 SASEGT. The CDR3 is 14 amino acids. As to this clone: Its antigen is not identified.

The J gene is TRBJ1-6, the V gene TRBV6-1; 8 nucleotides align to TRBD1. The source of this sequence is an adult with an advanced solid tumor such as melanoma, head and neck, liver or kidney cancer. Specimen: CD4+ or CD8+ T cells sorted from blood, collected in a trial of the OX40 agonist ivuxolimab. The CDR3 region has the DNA TGTGCCAGCAGTGATCAGGGGGCTAGTTCACCCCTCCACTTT. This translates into CASSDQGASSPLHF.